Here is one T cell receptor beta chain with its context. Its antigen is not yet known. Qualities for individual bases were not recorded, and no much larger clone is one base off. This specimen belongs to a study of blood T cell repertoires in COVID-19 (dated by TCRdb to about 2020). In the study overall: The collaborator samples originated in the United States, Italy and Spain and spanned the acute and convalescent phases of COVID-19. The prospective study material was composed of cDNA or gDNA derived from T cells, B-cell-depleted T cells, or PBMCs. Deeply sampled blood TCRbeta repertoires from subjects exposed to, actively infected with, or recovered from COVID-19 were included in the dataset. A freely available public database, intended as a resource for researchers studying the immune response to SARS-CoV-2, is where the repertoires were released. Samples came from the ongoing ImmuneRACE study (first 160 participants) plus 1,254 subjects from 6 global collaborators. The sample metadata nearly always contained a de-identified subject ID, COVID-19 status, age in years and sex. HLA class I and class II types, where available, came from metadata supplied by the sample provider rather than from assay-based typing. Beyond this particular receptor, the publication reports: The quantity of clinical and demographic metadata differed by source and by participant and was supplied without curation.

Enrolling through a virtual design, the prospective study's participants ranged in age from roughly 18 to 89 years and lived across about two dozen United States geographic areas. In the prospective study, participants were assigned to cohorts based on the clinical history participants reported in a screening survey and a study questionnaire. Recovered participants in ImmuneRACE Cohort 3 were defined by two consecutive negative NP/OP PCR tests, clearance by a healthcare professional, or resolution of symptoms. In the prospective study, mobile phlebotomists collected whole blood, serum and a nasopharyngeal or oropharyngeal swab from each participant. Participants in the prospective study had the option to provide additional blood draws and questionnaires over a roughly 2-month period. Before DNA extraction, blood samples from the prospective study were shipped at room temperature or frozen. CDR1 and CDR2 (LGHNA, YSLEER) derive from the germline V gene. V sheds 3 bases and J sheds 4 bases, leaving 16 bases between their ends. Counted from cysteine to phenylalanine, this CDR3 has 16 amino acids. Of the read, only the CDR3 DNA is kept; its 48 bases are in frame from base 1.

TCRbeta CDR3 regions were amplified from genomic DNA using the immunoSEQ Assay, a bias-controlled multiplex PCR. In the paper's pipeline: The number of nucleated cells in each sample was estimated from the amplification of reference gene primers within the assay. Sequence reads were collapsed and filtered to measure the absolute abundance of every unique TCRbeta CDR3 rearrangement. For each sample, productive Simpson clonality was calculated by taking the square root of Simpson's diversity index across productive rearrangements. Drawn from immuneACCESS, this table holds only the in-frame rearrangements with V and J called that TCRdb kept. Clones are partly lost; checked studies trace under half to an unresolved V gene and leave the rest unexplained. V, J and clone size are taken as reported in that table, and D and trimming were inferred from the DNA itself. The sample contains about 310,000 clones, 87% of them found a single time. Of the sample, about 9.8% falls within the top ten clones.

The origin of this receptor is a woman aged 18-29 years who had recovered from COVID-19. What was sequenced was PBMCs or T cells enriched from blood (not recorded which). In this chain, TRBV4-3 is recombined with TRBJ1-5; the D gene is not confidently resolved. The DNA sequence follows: TGCGCCAGCAGCCAGGGCTTAACCGGGGTAAATCAGCCCCAGCATTTT. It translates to CASSQGLTGVNQPQHF.